These T cell receptor beta chains were read from a single sample in a study of OX40 agonist ivuxolimab in advanced cancers. TCRdb's copy holds only in-frame clones and misses some; the assay was immunoSEQ multiplex PCR. The sample holds some 21,000 clones; roughly 91% are singletons and the top ten take roughly a tenth. Sequenced material: CD4+ or CD8+ T cells sorted from blood, taken in a trial of the OX40 agonist ivuxolimab. Source of these receptors: an adult with an advanced solid tumor such as melanoma, head and neck, liver or kidney cancer. Each CDR3 is given with its conserved first and last residue. D genes are given only for firm matches. Rows give clone size only sometimes, using once, few, many, or a class for an expanded clone.

d_gene	v_gene	abundance	j_gene	CDR3nt	CDR3aa
NA	TRBV27	NA	TRBJ1-1	TGTGCCAGCAGTTTGTCCCGGGTAATGAACACTGAAGCTTTCTTT	CASSLSRVMNTEAFF
NA	TRBV13	NA	TRBJ2-5	TGTGCCAGCAGCCCCCCGGGCGGGATAGCGGACCAAGAGACCCAGTACTTC	CASSPPGGIADQETQYF
NA	TRBV2	NA	TRBJ1-4	TGTGCCAGCTTTAACGGTGAAAAACTGTTTTTT	CASFNGEKLFF
NA	TRBV30	NA	TRBJ2-7	TGTGCCTGGAGGGATGTACCCAGGGTCAGCTCCTACGAGCAGTACTTC	CAWRDVPRVSSYEQYF
TRBD2	TRBV13	NA	TRBJ2-5	TGTGCCAGCAGCTTAGTCCGACTAGCGGGAGTTCAAGAGACCCAGTACTTC	CASSLVRLAGVQETQYF
TRBD1	TRBV7-9	NA	TRBJ2-7	TGTGCCAGCAGCTTAGCGCTGAGACAGGGGGAGGACGAGCAGTACTTC	CASSLALRQGEDEQYF
TRBD1	TRBV11-2	once	TRBJ2-7	TGTGCCAGCAGCTCATGGCCGGGACAGGGATTCTCCGAGCAGTACTTC	CASSSWPGQGFSEQYF
NA	TRBV4-2	NA	TRBJ2-7	TGTGCCAGCAGCCGGCAGGAGGCGGTTCGTTCCTACGAGCAGTACTTC	CASSRQEAVRSYEQYF
NA	TRBV27	NA	TRBJ1-5	TGTGCCAGCAGTTCCCGGGGCAACGGGGGATCGGCCCAGCATTTT	CASSSRGNGGSAQHF
TRBD1	TRBV13	NA	TRBJ2-1	TGTGCCAGCAGCTTAGACAGGGGAAGGAACAATGAGCAGTTCTTC	CASSLDRGRNNEQFF
NA	TRBV9	NA	TRBJ2-1	TGTGCCAGCAGCGTAGGTGATTCGGCTTGGAATGAGCAGTTCTTC	CASSVGDSAWNEQFF
TRBD2	TRBV7-2	NA	TRBJ2-1	TGTGCCAGCAGCTTGGAGACTAGCGGGGTAGGTGAGCAGTTCTTC	CASSLETSGVGEQFF
NA	TRBV7-9	NA	TRBJ1-2	TGTGCCAGCAGCTTCAGGGGCAGGGATGGCTACACCTTC	CASSFRGRDGYTF
TRBD2	TRBV6-5	NA	TRBJ2-1	TGTGCCAGCAGGCGGGGGGCTCACTCCTACAATGAGCAGTTCTTC	CASRRGAHSYNEQFF
NA	TRBV5-4	NA	TRBJ1-1	TGTGCCAGCAGCTTGTTGGTGAACACTGAAGCTTTCTTT	CASSLLVNTEAFF